This T cell receptor (beta chain) is drawn from a study of identical twins. MiXCR was run by TCRdb on the 5' RACE reads, yielding one entry per CDR3 protein. The sample consists of fewer than 20,000 distinct CDR3 sequences, 69% of them appearing once. This CDR3 region has 13 residues. V lost 8 bases and J lost 10, with 18 bases in between. Germline loops: CDR1 MDHEN, CDR2 SYDVKM. The sample holds a few counts of this clonotype. The chain has TRBV28 and TRBJ2-1; weak D call: TRBD1 (7 bases). The sequence was obtained from a woman under 30 in good health. This table probably holds off-target reads from a library built for another chain. Source material: memory (CD45RO+) T cells sorted from blood. The CDR3: CASLATGREEQFF. As DNA, the CDR3 is TGTGCCAGCCTAGCGACAGGGAGAGAGGAGCAGTTCTTC. Using reference TRBV28 and TRBJ2-1 for the parts outside the CDR3, the full variable domain is DVKVTQSSRYLVKRTGEKVFLECVQDMDHENMFWYRQDPGLGLRLIYFSYDVKMKEKGDIPEGYSVSREKKERFSLILESASTNQTSMYLCASLATGREEQFFGPGTRLTVL.